This T cell receptor beta chain was recovered during a study of high-grade serous ovarian cancer treatment subgroups. Tumor tissue was taken before any definitive surgery or chemotherapy was given. Assay used: immunoSEQ multiplex PCR; TCRdb lists only in-frame clones, some missing. Here the sample spans 7,500 to 9,000 clones, 75% to 80% being singletons. The receptor comes from a human donor with high-grade serous ovarian cancer. Sequenced sample: tumor tissue.

CDR3 in DNA: TGTGCCAGCGCTTGGGATACGCAGTATTTT. Amino acid sequence: CASAWDTQYF. The chain is built from TRBV2 and TRBJ2-3; D gene unclear. Between the trimmed V and J ends, which lost 8 bases and 6 bases, there was a span of 6 bases. The CDR3 spans 10 residues. Germline V gene lookup returns CDR1 SNHLY and CDR2 FYNNEI. The full variable domain, rest sourced from reference TRBV2 and TRBJ2-3, is EPEVTQTPSHQVTQMGQEVILRCVPISNHLYFYWYRQILGQKVEFLVSFYNNEISEKSEIFDDQFSVERPDGSNFTLKIRSTKLEDSAMYFCASAWDTQYFGPGTRLTVL.